This T cell receptor (beta chain) was recovered during a study of Graves' ophthalmopathy and Graves' hyperthyroidism. Study-wide findings and caveats: Blood contained most expanded thyroid clonotypes exceeding 0.001 frequency.

TCR beta CDR3 amplification used RNA transcripts. HTBI primers were used in a first-round RT-PCR, which preceded a second-round multiplex PCR. TCRdb recomputed calls from the multiplex PCR reads with MiXCR, one row per CDR3 protein. This table has roughly 350,000 distinct CDR3 sequences, about a sixth appearing once. In its sample, this clonotype was seen many times. Its antigen is currently unknown. Hyperthyroidism qualified as stable when ophthalmopathy did not develop within 18 months of follow-up. Fresh peripheral blood, 8.5 to 10 ml, was the PBMC source. The V end lost 11 bases, the J end lost 3 bases, and 14 bases lay between the germline ends. From germline, CDR1 is SEHNR and CDR2 FQNEAQ (reference sequence). The CDR3 extends over 12 amino acids.

Specimen: peripheral blood. This clonotype was sampled from an adult woman with stable Graves' hyperthyroidism. The J gene is TRBJ2-7, the V gene TRBV7-9; D possibly uses TRBD1 or TRBD2 (6 bases each). The CDR3 here is CASMGGSYEQYF. CDR3 sequence (DNA): TGTGCCTCCATGGGGGGCAGCTACGAGCAGTACTTC. Full variable domain (remainder filled in from reference TRBV7-9 and TRBJ2-7): DTGVSQNPRHKITKRGQNVTFRCDPISEHNRLYWYRQTLGQGPEFLTYFQNEAQLEKSRLLSDRFSAERPKGSFSTLEIQRTEQGDSAMYLCASMGGSYEQYFGPGTRLTVT.